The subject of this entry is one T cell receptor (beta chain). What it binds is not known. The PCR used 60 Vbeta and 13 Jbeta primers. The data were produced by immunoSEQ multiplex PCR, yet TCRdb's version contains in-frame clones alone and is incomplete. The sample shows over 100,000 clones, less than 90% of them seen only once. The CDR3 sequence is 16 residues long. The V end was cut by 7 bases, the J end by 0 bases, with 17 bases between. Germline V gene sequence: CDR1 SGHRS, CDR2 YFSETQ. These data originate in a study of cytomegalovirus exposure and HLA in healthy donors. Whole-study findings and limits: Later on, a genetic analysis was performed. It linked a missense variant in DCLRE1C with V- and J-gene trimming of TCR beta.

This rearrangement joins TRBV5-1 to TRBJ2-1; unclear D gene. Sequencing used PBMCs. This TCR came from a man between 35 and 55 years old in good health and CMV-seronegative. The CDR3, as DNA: TGCGCCAGCGCCCCAATCCCGTCGAGCTCCTACAATGAGCAGTTCTTC. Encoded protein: CASAPIPSSSYNEQFF.